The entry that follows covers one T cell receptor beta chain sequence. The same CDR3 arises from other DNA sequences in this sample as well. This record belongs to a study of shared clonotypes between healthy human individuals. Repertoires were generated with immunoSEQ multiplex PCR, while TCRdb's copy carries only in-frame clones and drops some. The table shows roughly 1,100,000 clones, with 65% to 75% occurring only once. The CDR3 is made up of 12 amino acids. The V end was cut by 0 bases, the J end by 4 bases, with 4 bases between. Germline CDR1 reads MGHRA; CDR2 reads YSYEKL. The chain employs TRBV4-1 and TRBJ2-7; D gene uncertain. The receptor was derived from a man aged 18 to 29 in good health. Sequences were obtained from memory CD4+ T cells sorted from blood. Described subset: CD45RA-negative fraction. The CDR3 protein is CASSQDRYEQYF. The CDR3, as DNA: TGCGCCAGCAGCCAAGATCGGTACGAGCAGTACTTC.